The table lists the clone carrying this T cell receptor beta chain with a few counts. At one end, the junction sequence differs from germline, possibly due to a read error. Germline CDR1 is SGHVS and CDR2 is FQNEAQ. The CDR3 is 12 residues long. These data originate in a study of tumor and adjacent non-tumor tissue in lung cancer. The wider study: Approximately 4.2 million productive TCRbeta reads were obtained per sample on average.

A modified ARM-PCR protocol with three rounds of nested PCR amplified TCRbeta. TCRdb ran MiXCR on the multiplex PCR reads and lists one entry per CDR3 protein. The table lists 52,000 or so distinct CDR3 sequences, about 80% of them singletons. RNA was extracted from bulk tissue without any cell sorting. More than 3 cm separated this lung sample from the edge of the tumor. This clonotype was obtained from a woman in her fifties or sixties with non-small cell lung cancer. The material sequenced was distant non-tumor lung tissue. The V gene is TRBV7-8, the J gene TRBJ2-7; D is uncertain. The CDR3 is CASSLATYKQYF. CDR3 sequence (DNA): TGTGCCAGCAGCTTAGCCACCTACAAGCAGTACTTC.